This entry lists 2 T cell receptor beta chains sequenced from one sample in a study of lymphopenia after photon versus proton radiotherapy. Assay: immunoSEQ multiplex PCR; the TCRdb copy retains only in-frame clones and omits some. Among 40,000 to 45,000 clones, 86% were seen once, and the ten largest hold over 9%. This material consisted of peripheral blood, taken from a patient treated with proton-based radiotherapy. These receptors were taken from a woman in her 70s with pancreatic cancer. Some clones in this sample may be carry-over from other donors' samples.

The chain links TRBV19 to TRBJ2-2; 14 bases are shared with TRBD2. Per germline, CDR1 LNHDA and CDR2 SQIVND (reference sequence). The CDR3 is made up of 19 amino acids. Trimming at V came to 2 bases and at J to 6 bases, leaving 11 bases not matched to a gene. CDR3 in amino acids: CASSIFPGLAGVEAGELFF. DNA for the CDR3: TGTGCCAGTAGTATATTCCCGGGACTAGCGGGAGTGGAAGCCGGGGAGCTGTTTTTT.

The chain joins TRBV4-2 to TRBJ2-3, with D unresolved. The germline V and J ends were trimmed by 0 bases and 6 bases, with 10 bases remaining between them. The CDR3 contains 14 residues. CDR1 LGHNA and CDR2 YNFKEQ come from the germline V gene. The chain's CDR3 is CASSQDSNKDTQYF. CDR3 bases: TGTGCCAGCAGCCAAGATTCGAACAAGGATACGCAGTATTTT.